A single sample gave rise to the 11 T cell receptor beta chains below, sequenced in a study of cytomegalovirus exposure and HLA in healthy donors. Primers: 60 Vbeta forward and 13 Jbeta reverse. Measured with immunoSEQ multiplex PCR; TCRdb has only the in-frame clones, and not every one. The sample includes some 97,000 clones, roughly 82% of them seen just once. Sample: PBMCs. All receptors derive from a woman younger than 30 in good health and CMV-seronegative.

The V and J genes are TRBV6-1 and TRBJ2-1, with 10 nucleotides matching TRBD2. Germline V gives CDR1 MNHNS, CDR2 SASEGT. The CDR3 length is 12 residues. The J segment lost 16 bases and the V segment lost 4 bases, leaving 7 bases of the junction unmatched. The CDR3 DNA follows: TGTGCCAGCAGTGGGCGGACTAGCGGTTGTTTCTTC. Encoded protein: CASSGRTSGCFF.

This chain uses TRBV7-9 with TRBJ1-4, with no clear D. CDR3 length: 14 residues. Trimming took 6 bases from V and 5 from J, leaving 13 bases between them. Germline lookup yields CDR1 SEHNR and CDR2 FQNEAQ (reference sequence). The CDR3, as DNA: TGTGCCAGCAGTTCCGCAGGATTAAATGAAAAACTGTTTTTT. As protein: CASSSAGLNEKLFF.

The rearrangement uses TRBV6-1 and TRBJ1-1; tentative D call: TRBD1 (6 bases). CDR3 length equals 13 residues. Between the trimmed V and J ends, which lost 4 bases and 4 bases, there was a span of 10 bases. From germline, CDR1 is MNHNS and CDR2 SASEGT. In nucleotides, the CDR3 is TGTGCCAGCAGTGTACAGGGTTTCACTGAAGCTTTCTTT. Translated: CASSVQGFTEAFF.

V is TRBV19 and J is TRBJ2-5; D uncertain. Looked up from germline, CDR1 is LNHDA and CDR2 is SQIVND (reference sequence). V lost 5 bases to trimming and J lost 2 bases, with 9 bases between them. CDR3 size: 13 residues. The CDR3 DNA reads as TGTGCCAGTAGTCCCCTGAGGCAAGAGACCCAGTACTTC. It encodes CASSPLRQETQYF.

The chain employs TRBV28 and TRBJ1-5; TRBD1 matches at 8 bases. CDR1 is MDHEN and CDR2 is SYDVKM in the germline V gene. With 7 bases clipped from V and 2 bases from J, the junction kept 7 bases outside the gene matches. The CDR3 covers 15 residues. The CDR3 sequence: CASIYSGGGNQPQHF. The CDR3 DNA sequence: TGTGCCAGCATTTATTCAGGGGGCGGCAATCAGCCCCAGCATTTT. The full variable domain, with the rest looked up from reference TRBV28 and TRBJ1-5, is DVKVTQSSRYLVKRTGEKVFLECVQDMDHENMFWYRQDPGLGLRLIYFSYDVKMKEKGDIPEGYSVSREKKERFSLILESASTNQTSMYLCASIYSGGGNQPQHFGDGTRLSIL.

The rearrangement links TRBV27 to TRBJ1-5, with D maybe TRBD1 (6 bases). The CDR3 sequence is 17 residues long. Trimming took off 5 bases at V and 3 bases at J, with 20 bases between the two ends. The V gene's germline CDR1 is MNHEY and CDR2 SMNVEV (reference sequence). The CDR3 DNA is TGTGCCAGCAGTATACGGGGGGGACAACGGGCCAATCAGCCCCAGCATTTT. Amino acids: CASSIRGGQRANQPQHF.

The gene calls are TRBV6-6 and TRBJ2-1; TRBD2 matches at 10 bases. Germline V gene lookup returns CDR1 MNHNY and CDR2 SVGAGI (reference sequence). The length of the CDR3 is 13 residues. The J segment lost 10 bases and the V segment lost 2 bases, leaving 2 bases of the junction unmatched. In nucleotides, the CDR3 is TGTGCCAGCAGTTACAATAGCGGGGGGGAGCAGTTCTTC. Protein product: CASSYNSGGEQFF.

This chain joins TRBV6-5 and TRBJ1-4, with 10 positions matching TRBD1. Germline V gives CDR1 MNHEY, CDR2 SVGAGI. The CDR3 totals 14 residues. V gave up 5 bases and J gave up 10 bases; unmatched junction bases: 7. The CDR3 sequence is CASSLGTGARKLFF. CDR3 nucleotide sequence: TGTGCCAGCAGTCTTGGGACAGGGGCGCGAAAACTGTTTTTT.

The chain employs TRBV6-4 and TRBJ2-3; TRBD2 might be the D (7 bases). CDR1 is MRHNA and CDR2 is SNTAGT in the germline V gene. The CDR3 totals 14 residues. V lost 2 bases and J 6 bases, leaving 12 bases between the germline ends. The CDR3 nucleotides read TGTGCCAGCAGTGACGGGGGGGGCCAGGATACGCAGTATTTT. As protein: CASSDGGGQDTQYF.

The chain links TRBV28 to TRBJ2-1, with a possible D match to TRBD1 (6 bases). Looked up from germline, CDR1 is MDHEN and CDR2 is SYDVKM. V was clipped by 3 bases and J by 1 base, with 13 bases between them. The CDR3 length is 16 residues. The CDR3 region has the DNA TGTGCCAGCAGTTTTCGATCAGGGGTTTCCTACAATGAGCAGTTCTTC. Its translation: CASSFRSGVSYNEQFF.

The rearrangement uses TRBV7-2 and TRBJ2-4, with 7 bases that match TRBD2. The V and J ends lost 1 base and 0 bases, in that order; junction bases with no gene match: 6. CDR1 and CDR2 (germline): SGHTA, FQGNSA. CDR3 length equals 17 residues. The DNA of the CDR3 is TGTGCCAGCAGCTTAGGTTTTAGCGGGCTAGCCAAAAACATTCAGTACTTC. Translating gives CASSLGFSGLAKNIQYF. Complete variable domain (other parts from reference TRBV7-2 and TRBJ2-4): GAGVSQSPSNKVTEKGKDVELRCDPISGHTALYWYRQSLGQGLEFLIYFQGNSAPDKSGLPSDRFSAERTGGSVSTLTIQRTQQEDSAVYLCASSLGFSGLAKNIQYFGAGTRLSVL.